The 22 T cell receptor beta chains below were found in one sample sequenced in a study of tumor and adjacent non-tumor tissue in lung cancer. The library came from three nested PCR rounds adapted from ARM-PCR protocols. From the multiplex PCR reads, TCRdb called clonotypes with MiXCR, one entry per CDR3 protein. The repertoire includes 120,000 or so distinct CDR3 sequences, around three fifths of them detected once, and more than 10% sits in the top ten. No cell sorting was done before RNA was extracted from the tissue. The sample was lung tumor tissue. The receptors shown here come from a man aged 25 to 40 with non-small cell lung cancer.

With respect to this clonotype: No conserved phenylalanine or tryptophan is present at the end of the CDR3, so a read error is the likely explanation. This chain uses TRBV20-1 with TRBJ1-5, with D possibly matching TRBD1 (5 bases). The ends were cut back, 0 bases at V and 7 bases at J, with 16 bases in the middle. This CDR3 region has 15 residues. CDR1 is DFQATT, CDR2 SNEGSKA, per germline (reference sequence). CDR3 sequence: CSARDHRDGVQPQHS. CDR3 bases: TGCAGTGCTAGAGATCATCGGGACGGGGTCCAGCCCCAGCATTCT.

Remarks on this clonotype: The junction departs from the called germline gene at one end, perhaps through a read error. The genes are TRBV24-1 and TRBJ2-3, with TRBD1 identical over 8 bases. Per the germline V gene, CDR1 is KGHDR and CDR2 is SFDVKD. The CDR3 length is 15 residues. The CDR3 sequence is CAISVLTGDTDTQYF. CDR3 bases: TGTGCCATCAGTGTCCTGACAGGGGATACAGATACGCAGTATTTT.

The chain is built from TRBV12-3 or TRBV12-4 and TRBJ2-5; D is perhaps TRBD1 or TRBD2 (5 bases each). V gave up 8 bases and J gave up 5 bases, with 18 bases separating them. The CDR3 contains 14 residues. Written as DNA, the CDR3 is TGTGCCAGCTGGGGGTCCCGGGGCGGGGAGACCCAGTACTTC. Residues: CASWGSRGGETQYF.

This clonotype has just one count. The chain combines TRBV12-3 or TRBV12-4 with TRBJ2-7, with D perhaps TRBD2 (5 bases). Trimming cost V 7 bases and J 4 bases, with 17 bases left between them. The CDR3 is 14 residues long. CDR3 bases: TGTGCCAGCAACCCCTCCGGGGTTGGTTACGAGCAGTACTTC. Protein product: CASNPSGVGYEQYF.

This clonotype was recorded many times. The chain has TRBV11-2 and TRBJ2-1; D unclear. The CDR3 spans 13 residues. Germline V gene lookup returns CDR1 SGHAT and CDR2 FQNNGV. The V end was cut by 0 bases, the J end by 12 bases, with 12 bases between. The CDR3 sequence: CASSLDRPHGQFF. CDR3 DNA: TGTGCCAGCAGCTTAGACCGGCCGCATGGGCAGTTCTTC. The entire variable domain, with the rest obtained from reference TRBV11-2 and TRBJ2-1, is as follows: EAGVAQSPRYKIIEKRQSVAFWCNPISGHATLYWYQQILGQGPKLLIQFQNNGVVDDSQLPKDRFSAERLKGVDSTLKIQPAKLEDSAVYLCASSLDRPHGQFFGPGTRLTVL.

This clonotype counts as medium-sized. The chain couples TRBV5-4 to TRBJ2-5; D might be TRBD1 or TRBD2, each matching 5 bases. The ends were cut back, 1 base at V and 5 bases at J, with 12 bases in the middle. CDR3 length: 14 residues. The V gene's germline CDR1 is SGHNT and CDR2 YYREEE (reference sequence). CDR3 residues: CASSLPGTVETQYF. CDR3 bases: TGTGCCAGCAGCTTGCCGGGGACCGTGGAGACCCAGTACTTC.

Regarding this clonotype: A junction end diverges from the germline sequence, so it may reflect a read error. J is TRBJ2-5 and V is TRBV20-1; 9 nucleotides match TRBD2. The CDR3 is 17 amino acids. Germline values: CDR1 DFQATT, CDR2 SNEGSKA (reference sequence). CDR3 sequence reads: CSARDLGSSGGQESQYF. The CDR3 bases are TGCAGTGCTAGAGATCTCGGGAGTAGCGGGGGCCAAGAGTCCCAGTACTTC.

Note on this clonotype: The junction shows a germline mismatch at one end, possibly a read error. The CDR3 protein is CASNSAYGNSPLHF. The CDR3 DNA is TGTGCTAGCAACTCGGCCTATGGCAATTCACCCCTCCACTTT. This sequence joins TRBV11-2 and TRBJ1-6; no clear D. Germline V gives CDR1 SGHAT, CDR2 FQNNGV. This CDR3 contains 14 residues.

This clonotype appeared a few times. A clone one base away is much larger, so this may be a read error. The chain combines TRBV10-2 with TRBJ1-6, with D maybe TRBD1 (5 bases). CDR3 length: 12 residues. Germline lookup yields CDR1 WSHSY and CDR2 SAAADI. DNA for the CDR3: TGCGTCAGCAGCGCAGGGAATTCACCCCTCCACTTT. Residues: CVSSAGNSPLHF.

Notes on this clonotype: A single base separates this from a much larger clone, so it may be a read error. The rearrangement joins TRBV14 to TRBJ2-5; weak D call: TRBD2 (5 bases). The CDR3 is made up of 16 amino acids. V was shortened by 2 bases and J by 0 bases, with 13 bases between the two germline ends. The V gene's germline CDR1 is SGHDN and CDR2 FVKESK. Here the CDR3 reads CASSQRGSVYQETQYF. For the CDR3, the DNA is TGTGCCAGCAGCCAACGGGGATCGGTATACCAAGAGACCCAGTACTTC. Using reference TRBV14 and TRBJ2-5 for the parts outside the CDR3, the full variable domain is EAGVTQFPSHSVIEKGQTVTLRCDPISGHDNLYWYRRVMGKEIKFLLHFVKESKQDESGMPNNRFLAERTGGTYSTLKVQPAELEDSGVYFCASSQRGSVYQETQYFGPGTRLLVL.

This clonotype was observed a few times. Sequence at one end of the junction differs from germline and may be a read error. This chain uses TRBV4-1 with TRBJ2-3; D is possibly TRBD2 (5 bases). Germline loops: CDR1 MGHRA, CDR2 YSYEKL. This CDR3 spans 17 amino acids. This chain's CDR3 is CASSQVSERADTDTQYF. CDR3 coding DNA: TGCGCTAGCAGCCAAGTTAGCGAGAGGGCCGACACAGATACGCAGTATTTT.

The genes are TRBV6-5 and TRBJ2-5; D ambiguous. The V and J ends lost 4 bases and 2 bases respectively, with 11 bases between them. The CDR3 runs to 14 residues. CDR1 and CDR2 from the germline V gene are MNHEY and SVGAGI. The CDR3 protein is CASSCSPLQETQYF. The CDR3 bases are TGTGCCAGCAGTTGCTCTCCTTTACAAGAGACCCAGTACTTC.

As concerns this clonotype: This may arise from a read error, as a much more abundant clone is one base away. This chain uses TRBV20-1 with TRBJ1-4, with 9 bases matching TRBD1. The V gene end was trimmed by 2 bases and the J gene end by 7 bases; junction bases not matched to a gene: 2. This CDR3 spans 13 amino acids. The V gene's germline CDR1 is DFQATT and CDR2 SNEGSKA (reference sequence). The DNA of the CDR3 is TGCAGTGCTAGATGGGACAGGGTTGAAAAACTGTTTTTT. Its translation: CSARWDRVEKLFF.

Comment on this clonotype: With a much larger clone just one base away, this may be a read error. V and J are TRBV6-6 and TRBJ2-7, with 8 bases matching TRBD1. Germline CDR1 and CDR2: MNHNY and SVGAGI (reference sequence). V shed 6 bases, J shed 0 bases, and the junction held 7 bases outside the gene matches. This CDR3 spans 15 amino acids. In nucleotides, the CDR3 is TGTGCCAGCAGCCGACAGGGGTTGAGCTCCTACGAGCAGTACTTC. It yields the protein CASSRQGLSSYEQYF.

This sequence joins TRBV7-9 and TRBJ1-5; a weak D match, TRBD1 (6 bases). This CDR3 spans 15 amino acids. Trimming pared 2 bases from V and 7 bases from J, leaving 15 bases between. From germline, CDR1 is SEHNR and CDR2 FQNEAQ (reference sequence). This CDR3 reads CASSLRFGGQQPQHF. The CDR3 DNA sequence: TGTGCCAGCAGCTTACGATTCGGGGGGCAACAGCCCCAGCATTTT.

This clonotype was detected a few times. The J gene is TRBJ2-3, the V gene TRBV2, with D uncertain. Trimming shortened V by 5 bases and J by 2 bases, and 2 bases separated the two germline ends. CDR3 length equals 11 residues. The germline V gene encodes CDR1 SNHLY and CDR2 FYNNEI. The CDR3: CASSPTDTQYF. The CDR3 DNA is TGTGCCAGCAGTCCCACAGATACGCAGTATTTT.

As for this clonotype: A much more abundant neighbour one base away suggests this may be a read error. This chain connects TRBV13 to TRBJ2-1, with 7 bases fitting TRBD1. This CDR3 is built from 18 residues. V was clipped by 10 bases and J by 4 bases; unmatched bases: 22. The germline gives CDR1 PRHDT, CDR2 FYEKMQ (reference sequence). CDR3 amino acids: CANSPWGTEDWAYNEQFF. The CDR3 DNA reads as TGTGCCAACAGTCCATGGGGGACAGAGGATTGGGCGTACAATGAGCAGTTCTTC.

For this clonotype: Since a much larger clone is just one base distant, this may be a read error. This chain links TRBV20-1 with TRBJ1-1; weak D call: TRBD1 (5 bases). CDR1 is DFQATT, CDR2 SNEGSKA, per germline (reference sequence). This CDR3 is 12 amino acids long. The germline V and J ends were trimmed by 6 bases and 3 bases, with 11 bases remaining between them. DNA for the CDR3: TGCAGTGCACACCGGGGGGACACTGAAGCTTTCTTT. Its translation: CSAHRGDTEAFF.

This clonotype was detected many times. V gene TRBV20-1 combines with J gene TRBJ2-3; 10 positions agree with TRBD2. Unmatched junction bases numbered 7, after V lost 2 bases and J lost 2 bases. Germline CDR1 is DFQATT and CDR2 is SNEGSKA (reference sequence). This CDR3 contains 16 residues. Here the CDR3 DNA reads TGCAGTGCTAGACCCGGACTAGCGGTAGACACAGATACGCAGTATTTT. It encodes CSARPGLAVDTDTQYF.

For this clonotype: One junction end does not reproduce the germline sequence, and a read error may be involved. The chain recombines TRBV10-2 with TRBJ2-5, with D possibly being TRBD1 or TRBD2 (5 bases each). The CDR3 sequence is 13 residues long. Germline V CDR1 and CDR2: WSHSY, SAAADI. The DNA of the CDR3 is TGCGCCAGCAGAGAGGCGCCTGACGGGACCCAATACTTC. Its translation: CASREAPDGTQYF.

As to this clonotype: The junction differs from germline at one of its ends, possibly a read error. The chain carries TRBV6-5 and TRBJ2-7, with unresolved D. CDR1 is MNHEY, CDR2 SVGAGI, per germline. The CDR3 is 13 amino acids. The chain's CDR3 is CASSLGLSYEQYF. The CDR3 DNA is TGTGCTAGCAGTTTAGGTCTTTCCTACGAGCAGTACTTC.

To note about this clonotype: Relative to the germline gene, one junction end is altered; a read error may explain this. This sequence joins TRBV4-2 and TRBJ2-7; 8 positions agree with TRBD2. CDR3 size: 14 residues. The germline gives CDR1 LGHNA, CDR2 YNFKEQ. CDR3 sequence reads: CVSSQGRGADELYF. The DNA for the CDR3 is TGTGTCAGCAGCCAAGGGCGGGGGGCCGACGAGCTGTACTTC.